The following is a T cell receptor (beta chain) sequence with its context. The antigen remains undetermined. TCRdb passed the reads through MiXCR, listing each CDR3 protein once. Of about 740,000 distinct CDR3 sequences in the sample, 35% are singletons; the top ten hold roughly 2.8%. This entry comes from a study of T cell repertoires in cytomegalovirus infection. Findings and caveats of the study: Cumulated frequencies of public TCR beta families served to identify carriers of CMV plus the relevant HLA. The ex vivo response was dominated by HLA-C-restricted CMV-specific TCR beta clonotypes.

V was shortened by 4 bases and J by 6 bases, with 12 bases between the two germline ends. The length of the CDR3 is 13 residues. Germline CDR1 is MNHEY and CDR2 is SVGAGI. Sequences were obtained from PBMCs. V usage is TRBV6-5 and J usage is TRBJ1-2; D is unclear. The sequence came from a human donor in good health (CMV status not recorded). Some clones in this sample may be carry-over from other donors' samples. The CDR3 is CASSFDNFHGYTF. CDR3 sequence (DNA): TGTGCCAGCAGTTTTGACAATTTTCATGGCTACACCTTC.